This TCR beta chain was recovered during a study of cytomegalovirus exposure and HLA in healthy donors. Whole-study results and caveats: Later analysis reportedly placed an Asian-associated ancestry cluster below the roughly 600-donor mean in N-insertions.

Trimming took 0 bases from V and 3 from J; bases not matched to a gene: 6. CDR3 length equals 16 residues. The germline V gene encodes CDR1 SGDLS and CDR2 YYNGEE. The PCR ran on 60 Vbeta and 13 Jbeta primers. Using immunoSEQ multiplex PCR, the repertoire was profiled, and TCRdb retains in-frame clones only, with some absent. The sample carries around 200,000 clones, around 77% recorded once. This clone came up a few times. The antigen is unknown. This sequence was found in a female donor in good health and CMV-seronegative. The chain is built from TRBV9 and TRBJ2-7; 10 positions match TRBD1. Sample: PBMCs. The chain's CDR3 is CASSVGGQGIIYEQYF. CDR3 in DNA: TGTGCCAGCAGCGTAGGGGGACAGGGGATCATCTACGAGCAGTACTTC.